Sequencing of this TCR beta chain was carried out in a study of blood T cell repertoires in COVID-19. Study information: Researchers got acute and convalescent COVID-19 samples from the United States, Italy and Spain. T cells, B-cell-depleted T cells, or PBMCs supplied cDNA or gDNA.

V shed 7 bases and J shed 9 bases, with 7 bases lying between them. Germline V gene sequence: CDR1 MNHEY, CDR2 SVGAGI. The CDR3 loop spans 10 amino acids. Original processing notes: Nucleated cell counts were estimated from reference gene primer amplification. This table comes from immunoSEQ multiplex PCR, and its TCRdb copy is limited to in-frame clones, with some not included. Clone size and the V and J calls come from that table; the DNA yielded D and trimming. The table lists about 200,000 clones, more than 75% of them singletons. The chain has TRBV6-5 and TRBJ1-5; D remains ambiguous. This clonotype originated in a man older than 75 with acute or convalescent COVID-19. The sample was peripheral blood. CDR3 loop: CASTMRPQHF. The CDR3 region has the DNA TGTGCCAGCACAATGAGGCCCCAGCATTTT.